A selection of T cell receptor beta chains follows, all from one sample in a study of blood T cells in healthy people across ages. MiXCR, applied by TCRdb to the 5' RACE reads, yields one record per CDR3 protein. The sample yields about 780,000 distinct CDR3 sequences, 46% seen once. Sequenced material: blood. The source is a man older than 75 in good health. CDR3s include the opening cysteine and the closing phenylalanine or tryptophan. Fields, in order: clone size, J gene, V gene, D gene, CDR3 DNA, CDR3 protein. A D gene is named only where the DNA matches it firmly. Expanded clones get a size class; other rows say once, few or many, or leave the size out.

size: few; J: TRBJ2-5; V: TRBV20-1; D: TRBD1; DNA: TGCAGTGCTAAGAGTGCTACAGGGGGTGAGACCCAGTACTTC; CDR3: CSAKSATGGETQYF
size: NA; J: TRBJ2-7; V: TRBV28; D: TRBD2; DNA: TGTGCCAGCAGTCCCTCCCCGGGACTAGCGGGAGTGAGGGTCCGCGAGCAGTACTTC; CDR3: CASSPSPGLAGVRVREQYF
size: NA; J: TRBJ2-1; V: TRBV30; D: TRBD2; DNA: TGTGCCTGGAGTCCCCCTGGCGGGAGCAGAAATGAGCAGTTCTTC; CDR3: CAWSPPGGSRNEQFF
size: NA; J: TRBJ2-3; V: TRBV11-2; D: NA; DNA: TGTGCCAGCGCGGAAGGGACCACAGATACGCAGTATTTT; CDR3: CASAEGTTDTQYF
size: NA; J: TRBJ1-2; V: TRBV3-1; D: TRBD1; DNA: TGTGCCAGCAGCCTTGGACAGGGTCATTATGGCTACACCTTC; CDR3: CASSLGQGHYGYTF
size: NA; J: TRBJ1-4; V: TRBV14; D: NA; DNA: TGTGCCAGCAGCCACAGGACCCTTAATGAAAAACTGTTTTTT; CDR3: CASSHRTLNEKLFF
size: NA; J: TRBJ2-3; V: TRBV28; D: TRBD2; DNA: TGTGCCAGCAGTTTTCTAGGACTAGCGGGAGAGGTTGGCACAGATACGCAGTATTTT; CDR3: CASSFLGLAGEVGTDTQYF
size: many; J: TRBJ2-3; V: TRBV12-3/TRBV12-4; D: NA; DNA: TGTGCCAGCAGTCCCCGCCAGGGGACAGATACGCAGTATTTT; CDR3: CASSPRQGTDTQYF
size: NA; J: TRBJ2-3; V: TRBV11-3; D: TRBD2; DNA: TGTGCCAGCAGCTCCGGACTAGTCCCAGATACGCAGTATTTT; CDR3: CASSSGLVPDTQYF
size: NA; J: TRBJ2-5; V: TRBV7-2; D: NA; DNA: TGTGCCAGCAGCTTAGAATTCGAGACTAGAAGGAGAGTTCAGGAGACCCAGTACTTC; CDR3: CASSLEFETRRRVQETQYF
size: NA; J: TRBJ2-7; V: TRBV28; D: TRBD2; DNA: TGTGCCAGCACCCGGACTAGCGGGAGGGTGGTCCACGAGCAGTACTTC; CDR3: CASTRTSGRVVHEQYF
size: NA; J: TRBJ2-1; V: TRBV7-2; D: NA; DNA: TGTGCCAGCAGCTTTACCAGTGCGGGGAGCAGCTCCTACAATGAGCAGTTCTTC; CDR3: CASSFTSAGSSSYNEQFF
size: NA; J: TRBJ1-4; V: TRBV6-1; D: TRBD1; DNA: TGTGCCAGCAGACCAGAGGAGGGGGCGAGTGAAAAACTGTTTTTT; CDR3: CASRPEEGASEKLFF
size: NA; J: TRBJ2-5; V: TRBV7-2; D: TRBD1; DNA: TGTGCCAGCAGCTTCCCGGGACAGGGGGAAGAGACCCAGTACTTC; CDR3: CASSFPGQGEETQYF
size: few; J: TRBJ2-7; V: TRBV4-2; D: NA; DNA: TGTGCCAGCAGCCAGCTAAGGGCGACAAACTACGAGCAGTACTTC; CDR3: CASSQLRATNYEQYF
size: NA; J: TRBJ1-1; V: TRBV3-1; D: NA; DNA: TGTGCCAGCAGCCCAGACAGGTCTATCACTGAAGCTTTCTTT; CDR3: CASSPDRSITEAFF
size: NA; J: TRBJ2-7; V: TRBV5-1; D: NA; DNA: TGCGCCAGCAGCCATTCCGGGTCTTGGGACAATGAGCAGTACTTC; CDR3: CASSHSGSWDNEQYF
size: NA; J: TRBJ1-5; V: TRBV24-1; D: NA; DNA: TGTGCCACCAGTGAGGTGGGCAAGCCCCAGCATTTT; CDR3: CATSEVGKPQHF
size: NA; J: TRBJ2-5; V: TRBV29-1; D: NA; DNA: TGCAGCGTCCTGCAGAGTGAAGAGACCCAGTACTTC; CDR3: CSVLQSEETQYF
size: NA; J: TRBJ2-4; V: TRBV27; D: NA; DNA: TGTGCCAGCAGTCGCGACCGGGGGACATTAGCCAAAAACATTCAGTACTTC; CDR3: CASSRDRGTLAKNIQYF
size: many; J: TRBJ2-3; V: TRBV5-1; D: NA; DNA: TGCGCCAGCAGCTTAGAGGGGCGGCCCCCAGATACGCAGTATTTT; CDR3: CASSLEGRPPDTQYF
size: NA; J: TRBJ2-7; V: TRBV20-1; D: TRBD2; DNA: TGCAGTGCTCCTAGACCGGGAGGGTACGAGCAGTACTTC; CDR3: CSAPRPGGYEQYF
size: many; J: TRBJ2-1; V: TRBV5-1; D: TRBD2; DNA: TGCGCCAGCAGCCCTGGACTAGCGGGAGGGCCAGTTGAGCAGTTCTTC; CDR3: CASSPGLAGGPVEQFF
size: few; J: TRBJ2-1; V: TRBV7-9; D: NA; DNA: TGTGCCAGCAGCCCCCGGTCCTCTCCGAATGAGCAGTTCTTC; CDR3: CASSPRSSPNEQFF
size: few; J: TRBJ2-1; V: TRBV4-2; D: TRBD2; DNA: TGTGCCAGCAGCCAAGAAGGGACTAGCGAAAATGAGCAGTTCTTC; CDR3: CASSQEGTSENEQFF
size: NA; J: TRBJ2-7; V: TRBV2; D: NA; DNA: TGTACCAGCATACGTAACGCGAACGAGCAGTACTTC; CDR3: CTSIRNANEQYF
size: few; J: TRBJ2-3; V: TRBV29-1; D: NA; DNA: TGCAGCGTTGAAGATCAGGCTAGCGGCACAGATACGCAGTATTTT; CDR3: CSVEDQASGTDTQYF
size: few; J: TRBJ2-1; V: TRBV3-1; D: NA; DNA: TGTGCCAGCAGCCAAGACCGTTGGGATGAGCAGTTCTTC; CDR3: CASSQDRWDEQFF
size: NA; J: TRBJ2-7; V: TRBV4-2; D: NA; DNA: TGTGCCAGCAGCCAAGGGGTGGACGGGCCCTACGAGCAGTACTTC; CDR3: CASSQGVDGPYEQYF
size: NA; J: TRBJ2-7; V: TRBV20-1; D: NA; DNA: TGCAGTGCTAGAGATAAATGGGGCGAGGGGGAGCAGTACTTC; CDR3: CSARDKWGEGEQYF
size: NA; J: TRBJ1-1; V: TRBV7-2; D: NA; DNA: TGTGCCAGCAGCTTAGTTGGCCAGGGGAACACTGAAGCTTTCTTT; CDR3: CASSLVGQGNTEAFF
size: few; J: TRBJ2-7; V: TRBV5-1; D: NA; DNA: TGCGCCAGCAGCGAGACAGTTAATACCTACGAGCAGTACTTC; CDR3: CASSETVNTYEQYF
size: NA; J: TRBJ1-2; V: TRBV12-3/TRBV12-4; D: TRBD1; DNA: TGTGCCAGCAGTTCTAAGGAGGGGGCGGCTGGCTACACCTTC; CDR3: CASSSKEGAAGYTF
size: NA; J: TRBJ2-1; V: TRBV18; D: TRBD2; DNA: TGTGCCAGCGCAACCGCTAGCGGGAATGAGCAGTTCTTC; CDR3: CASATASGNEQFF
size: NA; J: TRBJ2-7; V: TRBV12-3/TRBV12-4; D: TRBD1; DNA: TGTGCCAGCAGTTTATTAGAGACAGGGCTCGCCGAGCAGTACTTC; CDR3: CASSLLETGLAEQYF
size: NA; J: TRBJ2-1; V: TRBV12-3/TRBV12-4; D: NA; DNA: TGTGCCAGCAGTTTAGGAGAGGGGACCCAGTTCTTC; CDR3: CASSLGEGTQFF
size: NA; J: TRBJ1-2; V: TRBV18; D: TRBD1; DNA: TGTGCCAGCTCTCCAAATACCGGGACAGCGGACTACTATGGCTACACCTTC; CDR3: CASSPNTGTADYYGYTF
size: NA; J: TRBJ2-7; V: TRBV20-1; D: TRBD1; DNA: TGCAGTGCTATCCGGGACAGTGTTAGCTCCTACGAGCAGTACTTC; CDR3: CSAIRDSVSSYEQYF
size: NA; J: TRBJ2-5; V: TRBV7-9; D: NA; DNA: TGTGCCAGCAGCTTAGTTTTTAATGAGCAGTACTTC; CDR3: CASSLVFNEQYF
size: many; J: TRBJ2-6; V: TRBV29-1; D: NA; DNA: TGCAGCGTTCTGCGAAGTGGGGCCAACGTCCTGACTTTC; CDR3: CSVLRSGANVLTF
size: NA; J: TRBJ1-5; V: TRBV20-1; D: NA; DNA: TGCAGTGCTAGAGGAGGTATAGGGGTGGGCAATCAGCCCCAGCATTTT; CDR3: CSARGGIGVGNQPQHF
size: NA; J: TRBJ2-7; V: TRBV28; D: NA; DNA: TGTGCCAGCAGTTCCCATCGGACAAGTTTCTACGAGCAGTACTTC; CDR3: CASSSHRTSFYEQYF